These 11 T cell receptor beta chains were all obtained from the same sample, sequenced in a study of T cells after yellow fever vaccination. TCRdb independently ran MiXCR on the 5' RACE reads; one entry per CDR3 protein. The sample yields approximately 150,000 distinct CDR3 sequences, 6.2% seen once. The specimen was CD4+ T cells sorted from PBMCs, collected on the day of the first yellow fever vaccination. The origin of the receptors is a man aged 18 to 29 who received the YFV17D yellow fever vaccine.

This clonotype was recorded at least ten times. The rearrangement uses TRBV19 and TRBJ1-2, with TRBD1 as a possible D gene (5 bases). This CDR3 has 13 residues. CDR1 LNHDA and CDR2 SQIVND come from the germline V gene (reference sequence). V lost 5 bases, J lost 4 bases, and 11 bases lay in between. In DNA, the CDR3 is TGTGCCAGTAGTCCGGGACTGGGCTATGGCTACACCTTC. Translating gives CASSPGLGYGYTF.

The V and J genes are TRBV7-2 and TRBJ2-6, with D perhaps matching TRBD1 (6 bases). The V and J ends lost 4 bases and 2 bases respectively, with 9 bases between them. The CDR3 is made up of 15 amino acids. Germline CDR1 SGHTA, CDR2 FQGNSA. The CDR3 bases are TGTGCCAGCAGCTCAGGGGCGGCTGGGGCCAACGTCCTGACTTTC. This gives the protein CASSSGAAGANVLTF.

In this sample, this clonotype turned up many times. The chain carries TRBV4-3 and TRBJ1-3; D ambiguous. This CDR3 comprises 16 residues. The germline gives CDR1 LGHNA, CDR2 YSLEER. V gave up 0 bases and J gave up 4 bases, with 13 bases separating them. CDR3 sequence (DNA): TGCGCCAGCAGCCAAGATTGGGCAGGTTCGGGAAACACCATATATTTT. This translates into CASSQDWAGSGNTIYF.

This clonotype was seen more than once but under ten times. The chain is built from TRBV4-3 and TRBJ1-3, with TRBD1 identical over 7 bases. The V segment lost 4 bases and the J segment 0 bases; nucleotides outside the gene matches: 3. The germline V gene encodes CDR1 LGHNA and CDR2 YSLEER. This CDR3 is built from 15 residues. CDR3 sequence reads: CASSPTGLSGNTIYF. CDR3 bases: TGCGCCAGCAGCCCGACAGGGCTCTCTGGAAACACCATATATTTT.

This chain uses TRBV20-1 with TRBJ1-1; D may be TRBD1 (5 bases). The germline V gene encodes CDR1 DFQATT and CDR2 SNEGSKA (reference sequence). The V end was cut by 5 bases, the J end by 2 bases, with 12 bases between. CDR3 length: 13 residues. The CDR3 nucleotides read TGCAGTGCTGCCTGGGGGATTAACACTGAAGCTTTCTTT. This translates into CSAAWGINTEAFF.

This clonotype was seen ten or more times. The chain links TRBV20-1 to TRBJ2-3, with TRBD2 matching 9 bases. CDR1 is DFQATT, CDR2 SNEGSKA, per germline (reference sequence). V was pared by 6 bases and J by 5 bases, with 6 bases of the junction left unmatched. CDR3 length: 13 amino acids. CDR3 protein: CSAVAGERDTQYF. CDR3 nucleotides: TGCAGTGCCGTAGCGGGGGAGAGAGATACGCAGTATTTT.

The table lists this clonotype with many counts. This rearrangement joins TRBV2 to TRBJ2-1, with unresolved D. CDR1 SNHLY and CDR2 FYNNEI come from the germline V gene. CDR3 length: 13 amino acids. V gave up 4 bases and J gave up 1 base, with 5 bases separating them. DNA of the CDR3: TGTGCCAGCAGTGGGGAATCCTACAATGAGCAGTTCTTC. Translating it yields CASSGESYNEQFF. Supplemented by reference TRBV2 and TRBJ2-1, the full variable domain reads EPEVTQTPSHQVTQMGQEVILRCVPISNHLYFYWYRQILGQKVEFLVSFYNNEISEKSEIFDDQFSVERPDGSNFTLKIRSTKLEDSAMYFCASSGESYNEQFFGPGTRLTVL.

There are a few counts of this clonotype. The chain couples TRBV19 to TRBJ2-5; 8 nucleotides align to TRBD1. The CDR3 is 17 amino acids. With 6 bases clipped from V and 7 bases from J, the junction kept 19 bases outside the gene matches. Germline assignment: CDR1 LNHDA and CDR2 SQIVND (reference sequence). The CDR3 here is CASSLPLPGQEKGTQYF. CDR3 DNA: TGTGCCAGTAGCCTCCCCCTCCCGGGACAGGAGAAGGGGACCCAGTACTTC.

This clonotype was seen repeatedly, ten times or more. The chain is built from TRBV7-2 and TRBJ1-1, with a tentative D call TRBD1 (6 bases). The CDR3 spans 13 residues. The V gene's germline CDR1 is SGHTA and CDR2 FQGNSA. V was cut by 4 bases and J by 5 bases, with 11 bases left in between. The CDR3 region is CASSSQGWTEAFF. The CDR3 DNA sequence: TGTGCCAGCAGCTCTCAGGGGTGGACTGAAGCTTTCTTT. Supplemented by reference TRBV7-2 and TRBJ1-1, the full variable domain reads GAGVSQSPSNKVTEKGKDVELRCDPISGHTALYWYRQSLGQGLEFLIYFQGNSAPDKSGLPSDRFSAERTGGSVSTLTIQRTQQEDSAVYLCASSSQGWTEAFFGQGTRLTVV.

This clonotype was counted many times. CDR3 nucleotides: TGTGCCAGCAGCAAAAACAGGGTTAATTCACCCCTCCACTTT. It translates to CASSKNRVNSPLHF. The chain is built from TRBV7-8 and TRBJ1-6; perhaps TRBD1 as D (6 bases). Germline loops: CDR1 SGHVS, CDR2 FQNEAQ. The length of the CDR3 is 14 residues. V was trimmed by 5 bases and J by 6 bases, leaving 11 bases between them.

This clonotype has only a few counts. The chain uses TRBV4-1 and TRBJ2-3, with 7 bases identical to TRBD2. V was clipped by 5 bases and J by 6 bases; unmatched bases: 11. Looked up from germline, CDR1 is MGHRA and CDR2 is YSYEKL. The CDR3 length is 15 residues. The CDR3 spells CASSNRGEWDDTQYF. CDR3 sequence (DNA): TGCGCCAGCAGCAACCGGGGGGAGTGGGACGATACGCAGTATTTT.